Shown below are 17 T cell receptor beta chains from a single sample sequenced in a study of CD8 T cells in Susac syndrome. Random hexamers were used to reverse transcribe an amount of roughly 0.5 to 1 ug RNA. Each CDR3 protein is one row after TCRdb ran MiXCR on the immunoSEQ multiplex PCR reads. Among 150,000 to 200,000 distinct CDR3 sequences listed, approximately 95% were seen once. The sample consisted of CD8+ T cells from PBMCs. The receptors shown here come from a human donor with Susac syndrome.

The CDR3 bases are TGCGCCAGCAGCTTGGATCGGGACGGTGGAGATACGCAGTATTTT. It encodes CASSLDRDGGDTQYF. The gene calls are TRBV5-1 and TRBJ2-3; D tentatively fits TRBD1 or TRBD2 (5 bases each). V lost 0 bases to trimming and J lost 5 bases, with 13 bases between them. The CDR3 covers 15 residues. CDR1 is SGHRS, CDR2 YFSETQ, per germline.

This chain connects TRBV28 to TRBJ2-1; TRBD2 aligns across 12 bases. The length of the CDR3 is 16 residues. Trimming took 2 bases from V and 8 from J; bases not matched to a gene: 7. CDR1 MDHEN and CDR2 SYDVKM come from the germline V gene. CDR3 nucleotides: TGTGCCAGCAGTTTAAATCTAGCGGGAGGGCACGATGAGCAGTTCTTC. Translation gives CASSLNLAGGHDEQFF.

In nucleotides, the CDR3 is TGCAGTGCTAGCCTATCTGCGACAGCGAACACTGAAGCTTTCTTT. This sequence encodes CSASLSATANTEAFF. The rearrangement joins TRBV20-1 to TRBJ1-1, with a possible D match to TRBD1 (5 bases). Germline CDR1 is DFQATT and CDR2 is SNEGSKA (reference sequence). The CDR3 spans 15 residues. V lost 3 bases, J lost 1 base, and 15 bases lay in between.

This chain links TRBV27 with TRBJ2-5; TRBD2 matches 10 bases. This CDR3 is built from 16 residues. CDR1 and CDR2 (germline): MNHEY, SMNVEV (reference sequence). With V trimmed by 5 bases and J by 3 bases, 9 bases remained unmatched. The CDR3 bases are TGTGCCAGCAGTCCACAACCAGGACTAGCGGAAGAGACCCAGTACTTC. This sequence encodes CASSPQPGLAEETQYF.

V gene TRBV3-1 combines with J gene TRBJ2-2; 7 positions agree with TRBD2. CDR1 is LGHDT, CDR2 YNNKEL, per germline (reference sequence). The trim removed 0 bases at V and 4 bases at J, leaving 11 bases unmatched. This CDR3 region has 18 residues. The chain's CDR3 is CASSQDYWAGASTGELFF. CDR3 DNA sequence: TGTGCCAGCAGCCAAGATTATTGGGCGGGAGCGAGCACCGGGGAGCTGTTTTTT.

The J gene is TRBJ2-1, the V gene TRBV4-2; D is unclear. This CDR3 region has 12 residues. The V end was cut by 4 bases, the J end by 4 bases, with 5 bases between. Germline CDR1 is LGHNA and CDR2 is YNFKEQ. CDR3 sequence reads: CASSPRYNEQFF. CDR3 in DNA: TGTGCCAGCAGCCCCCGTTACAATGAGCAGTTCTTC.

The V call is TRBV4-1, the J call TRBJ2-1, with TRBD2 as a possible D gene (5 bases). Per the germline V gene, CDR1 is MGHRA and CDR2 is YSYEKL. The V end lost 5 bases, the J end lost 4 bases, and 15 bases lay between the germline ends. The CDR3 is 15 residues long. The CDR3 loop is CASSLAPSMYNEQFF. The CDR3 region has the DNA TGCGCCAGCAGCTTAGCGCCGAGCATGTACAATGAGCAGTTCTTC.

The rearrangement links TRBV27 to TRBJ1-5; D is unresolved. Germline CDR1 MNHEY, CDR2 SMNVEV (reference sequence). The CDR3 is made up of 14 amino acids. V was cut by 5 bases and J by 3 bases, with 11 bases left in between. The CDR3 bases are TGTGCCAGCAGTCCAGGTGGTTACAATCAGCCCCAGCATTTT. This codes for CASSPGGYNQPQHF.

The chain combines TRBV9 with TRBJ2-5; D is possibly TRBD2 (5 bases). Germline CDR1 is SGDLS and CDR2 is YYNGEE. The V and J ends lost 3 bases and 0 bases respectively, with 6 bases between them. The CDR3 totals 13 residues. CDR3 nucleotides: TGTGCCAGCAGCGGACTATACCAAGAGACCCAGTACTTC. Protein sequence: CASSGLYQETQYF.

CDR3 residues: CASRSPGLAGVLNTQYF. DNA for the CDR3: TGTGCCAGCAGATCCCCGGGACTAGCGGGAGTTCTCAATACGCAGTATTTT. The gene calls are TRBV12-3 or TRBV12-4 and TRBJ2-3, with 14 nucleotides matching TRBD2. The V and J ends lost 6 bases and 7 bases, in that order; junction bases with no gene match: 12. The CDR3 runs 17 residues.

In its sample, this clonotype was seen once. CDR3 coding DNA: TGTGCCAGCAGTTCCGAATGGGGCAGGGGGCCTTCTAACTATGGCTACACCTTC. Translation gives CASSSEWGRGPSNYGYTF. V and J are TRBV3-1 and TRBJ1-2; the match to TRBD1 covers 8 bases. The CDR3 runs to 18 residues. The trim removed 6 bases at V and 0 bases at J, leaving 15 bases unmatched. Germline V gene lookup returns CDR1 LGHDT and CDR2 YNNKEL (reference sequence).

The CDR3 region has the DNA TGTGCCAGCAGCCAAGATCGGCGGCCCTACGAGCAGTACTTC. Translated, it gives CASSQDRRPYEQYF. The J gene is TRBJ2-7, the V gene TRBV4-2, with unresolved D. This CDR3 contains 14 residues. V was shortened by 0 bases and J by 2 bases, with 8 bases between the two germline ends. CDR1 LGHNA and CDR2 YNFKEQ come from the germline V gene.

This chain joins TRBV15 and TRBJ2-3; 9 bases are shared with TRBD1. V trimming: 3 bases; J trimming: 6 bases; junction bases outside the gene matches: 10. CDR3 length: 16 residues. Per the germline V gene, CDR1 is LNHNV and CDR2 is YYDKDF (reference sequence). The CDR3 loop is CATSSRRQGEWDTQYF. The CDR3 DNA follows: TGTGCCACCAGCAGTCGGAGACAGGGGGAATGGGATACGCAGTATTTT.

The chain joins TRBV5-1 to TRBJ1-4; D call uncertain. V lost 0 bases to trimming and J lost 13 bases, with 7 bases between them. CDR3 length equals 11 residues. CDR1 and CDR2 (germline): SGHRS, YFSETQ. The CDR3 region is CASSLEVRLFF. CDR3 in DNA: TGCGCCAGCAGCTTGGAGGTTCGACTGTTTTTT. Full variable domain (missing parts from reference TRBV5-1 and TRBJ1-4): KAGVTQTPRYLIKTRGQQVTLSCSPISGHRSVSWYQQTPGQGLQFLFEYFSETQRNKGNFPGRFSGRQFSNSRSEMNVSTLELGDSALYLCASSLEVRLFFGSGTQLSVL.

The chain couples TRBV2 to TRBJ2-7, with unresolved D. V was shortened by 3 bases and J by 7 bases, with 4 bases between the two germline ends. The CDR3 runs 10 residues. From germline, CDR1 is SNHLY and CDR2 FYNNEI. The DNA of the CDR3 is TGTGCCAGCAGTGACCGAGAGCAGTACTTC. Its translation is CASSDREQYF.

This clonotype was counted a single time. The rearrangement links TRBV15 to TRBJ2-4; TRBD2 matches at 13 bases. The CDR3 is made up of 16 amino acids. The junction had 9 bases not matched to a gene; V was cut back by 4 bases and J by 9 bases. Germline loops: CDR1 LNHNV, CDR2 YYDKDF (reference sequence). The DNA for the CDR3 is TGTGCCACCAGCAAAGGGACTAGCGGGACGTTTAGCATTCAGTACTTC. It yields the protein CATSKGTSGTFSIQYF.

The CDR3 bases are TGCAGCGTTGAATCCCCGGTGGGGCTCTATGGCTACACCTTC. Translating it yields CSVESPVGLYGYTF. The V gene is TRBV29-1, the J gene TRBJ1-2; TRBD1 is a possible D gene (5 bases). The V gene's germline CDR1 is SQVTM and CDR2 ANQGSEA. V was shortened by 2 bases and J by 4 bases, with 14 bases between the two germline ends. The CDR3 is made up of 14 amino acids.